Shown below are 18 T cell receptor beta chains from a single sample sequenced in a study of liver allograft versus peripheral blood T cells. Across the study: Intrahepatic T cell receptor repertoires from transplanted livers were compared against repertoires in recipients' peripheral blood.

MiXCR, run by TCRdb on the reads, gives a single entry per CDR3 protein. The table has around 9,100 distinct CDR3 sequences, around 16% seen once. These receptors were collected from a human patient who had a liver transplant. Certain T cells may be donor cells from the graft.

This clonotype was seen at least ten times. The chain carries TRBV28 and TRBJ2-7; no clear D. V lost 7 bases and J lost 3, with 13 bases in between. There are 13 residues in the CDR3. The germline gives CDR1 MDHEN, CDR2 SYDVKM. In DNA form, the CDR3 reads TGTGCCAGCACTGGCAGCCCCGGCTACGAGCAGTACTTC. It codes for CASTGSPGYEQYF.

In this sample, this clonotype is medium-sized. V and J are TRBV29-1 and TRBJ1-5; 7 bases are a match to TRBD1. Unmatched junction bases numbered 5, after V lost 2 bases and J lost 1 base. The germline gives CDR1 SQVTM, CDR2 ANQGSEA. The CDR3 has 15 residues. The CDR3 region is CSVEITGESNQPQHF. The CDR3 DNA reads TGCAGCGTTGAAATAACAGGGGAAAGCAATCAGCCCCAGCATTTT.

In its sample, this clonotype ranks as medium-sized. The chain combines TRBV28 with TRBJ1-2; D unresolved. This CDR3 comprises 15 residues. The V end lost 3 bases, the J end lost 1 base, and 12 bases lay between the germline ends. The germline gives CDR1 MDHEN, CDR2 SYDVKM. In DNA form, the CDR3 reads TGTGCCAGCAGTTTCCGCCTCCGGGTTAACTATGGCTACACCTTC. Its protein is CASSFRLRVNYGYTF.

This clonotype is medium-sized (0.01 to 0.1%) within its sample. CDR3 nucleotides: TGTGCCACCAGCAGAGCTGGGGCTCCTGGAAACACCATATATTTT. Its translation is CATSRAGAPGNTIYF. V is TRBV15 and J is TRBJ1-3, with D tentatively TRBD1 (5 bases). Trimming removed 1 base at V and 2 bases at J, with 9 bases between. Germline CDR1 is LNHNV and CDR2 is YYDKDF (reference sequence). CDR3 length: 15 residues.

The chain carries TRBV28 and TRBJ2-1; the D gene is possibly TRBD1 (6 bases). Germline V gives CDR1 MDHEN, CDR2 SYDVKM. This CDR3 is built from 15 residues. V was trimmed by 7 bases and J by 4 bases, leaving 17 bases between them. The CDR3 DNA reads TGTGCCAGCACCCCTTACAGGGCCGTTTACAATGAGCAGTTCTTC. As protein: CASTPYRAVYNEQFF.

This clonotype is termed medium-sized. This chain joins TRBV7-9 and TRBJ2-1; no reliable D call. There are 14 residues in the CDR3. The germline V and J ends were trimmed by 0 bases and 8 bases, with 11 bases remaining between them. The germline CDR1 and CDR2 sequences are SEHNR and FQNEAQ (reference sequence). The CDR3 DNA follows: TGTGCCAGCAGCTTAGCGGGTCCGGGTCATGAGCAGTTCTTC. This translates into CASSLAGPGHEQFF.

This clonotype is termed medium-sized. This chain connects TRBV29-1 to TRBJ2-7, with 8 bases lining up with TRBD1. This CDR3 comprises 13 residues. Germline V gene lookup returns CDR1 SQVTM and CDR2 ANQGSEA. V lost 8 bases and J lost 2; bases outside the gene matches: 8. This chain's CDR3 is CSFAWTGPYEQYF. DNA for the CDR3: TGCAGCTTCGCCTGGACAGGGCCCTACGAGCAGTACTTC.

The V call is TRBV6-1, the J call TRBJ2-7, with TRBD2 matching over 7 bases. This CDR3 is built from 16 residues. The V and J ends lost 8 bases and 6 bases, in that order; junction bases with no gene match: 19. The V gene's germline CDR1 is MNHNS and CDR2 SASEGT. CDR3 DNA sequence: TGTGCCAGCTTCCCGCGGGCGGGAGTCATAATGGGCGAGCAGTACTTC. This gives the protein CASFPRAGVIMGEQYF.

This clonotype is medium-sized in the sample. This CDR3 is CASSRSRDYYEQYF. The CDR3, as DNA: TGTGCCAGCAGCCGTTCCCGGGACTACTACGAGCAGTACTTC. The gene calls are TRBV7-2 and TRBJ2-7; the match to TRBD2 covers 7 bases. The CDR3 is made up of 14 amino acids. Germline trimming cut 5 bases from V and 3 bases from J; bases unmatched to any gene: 7. CDR1 is SGHTA, CDR2 FQGNSA, per germline.

This clonotype is medium-sized in the sample. This chain links TRBV10-3 with TRBJ2-1, with D possibly TRBD2 on 5 matching bases. Germline V gene data show CDR1 as ENHRY and CDR2 as SYGVKD. V lost 0 bases, J lost 1 base, and 7 bases lay in between. CDR3 length: 15 amino acids. The CDR3 sequence: CAISESPGSYNEQFF. CDR3 sequence (DNA): TGTGCCATCAGTGAGTCCCCGGGATCCTACAATGAGCAGTTCTTC.

CDR3: CSALGRANEQFF. The CDR3 DNA follows: TGCAGTGCTCTGGGTAGGGCCAATGAGCAGTTCTTC. V usage is TRBV20-1 and J usage is TRBJ2-1; D gene uncertain. V was pared by 5 bases and J by 6 bases, with 11 bases between. The CDR3 length is 12 residues. Germline CDR1 reads DFQATT; CDR2 reads SNEGSKA (reference sequence).

By share, this clonotype ranks as medium-sized. This sequence joins TRBV15 and TRBJ2-4; D gene unclear. The germline CDR1 and CDR2 sequences are LNHNV and YYDKDF (reference sequence). V gave up 1 base and J gave up 7 bases, with 14 bases separating them. This CDR3 has 15 amino acids. The CDR3: CATSRGSDRENIQYF. Written as DNA, the CDR3 is TGTGCCACCAGCAGAGGCTCGGACCGCGAGAACATTCAGTACTTC.

This clonotype was seen a handful of times. The chain links TRBV6-2 or TRBV6-3 to TRBJ2-5; maybe TRBD1 (6 bases). The CDR3 is 13 amino acids. With 6 bases removed from V and 7 bases from J, the gap between germline ends came to 15 bases. CDR1 MNHEY and CDR2 SVGEGT come from the germline V gene. CDR3 DNA: TGTGCCAGCAGGCACAGGGCAGGGTGGACCCAGTACTTC. This encodes CASRHRAGWTQYF.

The rearrangement uses TRBV5-1 and TRBJ1-1; D remains ambiguous. CDR1 and CDR2 from the germline V gene are SGHRS and YFSETQ. CDR3 size: 13 residues. The V end was cut by 4 bases, the J end by 0 bases, with 7 bases between. This chain's CDR3 is CASSTGLNTEAFF. Here the CDR3 DNA reads TGCGCCAGCAGCACCGGGCTGAACACTGAAGCTTTCTTT.

This clonotype was seen at least ten times. The rearrangement links TRBV30 to TRBJ1-4; D remains ambiguous. Germline CDR1 GTSNPN, CDR2 SVGIG (reference sequence). The V and J ends lost 3 bases and 0 bases respectively, with 8 bases between them. This CDR3 is built from 14 residues. The CDR3 DNA follows: TGTGCCTGGAGCGGGGATGCAACTAATGAAAAACTGTTTTTT. Translating gives CAWSGDATNEKLFF.

The chain joins TRBV19 to TRBJ2-6, with D uncertain. V was clipped by 5 bases and J by 2 bases, with 7 bases between them. The CDR3 consists of 14 residues. Germline CDR1 is LNHDA and CDR2 is SQIVND (reference sequence). The CDR3 here is CASSSPPGANVLTF. The CDR3 coding sequence is TGTGCCAGTAGTTCCCCCCCTGGGGCCAACGTCCTGACTTTC.

The J gene is TRBJ2-4, the V gene TRBV5-6; D perhaps matches TRBD2 (5 bases). V dropped 0 bases and J dropped 0 bases, with 7 bases sitting between them. Germline CDR1 and CDR2: SGHDT and YYEEEE. The CDR3 has 15 amino acids. Here the CDR3 reads CASSLVGVAKNIQYF. The CDR3 region has the DNA TGTGCCAGCAGCTTGGTCGGGGTAGCCAAAAACATTCAGTACTTC.

This clonotype ranks as medium-sized. This chain connects TRBV20-1 to TRBJ2-2, with 8 positions matching TRBD2. V trimming: 3 bases; J trimming: 4 bases; junction bases outside the gene matches: 1. Germline CDR1 DFQATT, CDR2 SNEGSKA (reference sequence). This CDR3 is built from 13 residues. CDR3 amino acids: CSASGRATGELFF. CDR3 in DNA: TGCAGTGCTAGCGGGAGGGCCACCGGGGAGCTGTTTTTT.